Presented here are 12 T cell receptor beta chains from one specimen sequenced in a study of T-cell reconstitution after alpha-beta-depleted transplantation in children. For TCRbeta, the library was prepared with unique molecular identifiers. One entry per CDR3 protein, called by TCRdb with MiXCR from the PCR reads. The sample includes approximately 590,000 distinct CDR3 sequences, 10% to 13% of them seen just once. The material sequenced was PBMCs from the stem cell graft donor, taken from the stem cell graft. The receptors were gathered from a human donor who donated a stem cell graft to a child with acute myeloid leukemia.

This clonotype was found many times. The chain recombines TRBV29-1 with TRBJ2-5; 8 nucleotides align to TRBD2. Trimming at V came to 3 bases and at J to 4 bases, leaving 7 bases not matched to a gene. Germline values: CDR1 SQVTM, CDR2 ANQGSEA. The CDR3 runs 14 residues. CDR3 loop: CSVDGTSLGETQYF. CDR3 nucleotide sequence: TGCAGCGTTGACGGGACTAGTCTGGGAGAGACCCAGTACTTC.

This clonotype has only a few counts. CDR3 nucleotides: TGCAGCCCCACCGAGGACACTGAAGCTTTCTTT. This gives the protein CSPTEDTEAFF. The chain recombines TRBV29-1 with TRBJ1-1; D unclear. Trimming cost V 8 bases and J 3 bases, with 10 bases left between them. Germline values: CDR1 SQVTM, CDR2 ANQGSEA. The CDR3 loop spans 11 amino acids.

This chain connects TRBV7-8 to TRBJ2-7; D is possibly TRBD1 (6 bases). The CDR3 loop spans 13 amino acids. The germline V gene has CDR1 SGHVS and CDR2 FQNEAQ. Trimming pared 6 bases from V and 4 bases from J, leaving 13 bases between. CDR3 sequence (DNA): TGTGCCAGCAGGGGGGCGCAGGGGTACGAGCAGTACTTC. It specifies CASRGAQGYEQYF.

There are a few counts of this clonotype. This chain uses TRBV3-1 with TRBJ2-3, with D uncertain. Trimming took off 0 bases at V and 5 bases at J, with 6 bases between the two ends. There are 13 residues in the CDR3. Per the germline V gene, CDR1 is LGHDT and CDR2 is YNNKEL (reference sequence). The CDR3 sequence: CASSQDVVDTQYF. The CDR3 DNA is TGTGCCAGCAGCCAAGACGTGGTAGATACGCAGTATTTT.

This rearrangement joins TRBV15 to TRBJ1-3; 12 nucleotides line up with TRBD1. CDR1 LNHNV and CDR2 YYDKDF come from the germline V gene (reference sequence). The junction had 6 bases not matched to a gene; V was cut back by 5 bases and J by 4 bases. The CDR3 sequence is 16 residues long. The CDR3: CATSQGQGARGNTIYF. CDR3 bases: TGTGCCACCAGCCAGGGACAGGGGGCGCGGGGAAACACCATATATTTT.

In this sample, this clonotype turned up many times. The chain combines TRBV24-1 with TRBJ2-3; D is uncertain. The germline V and J ends were trimmed by 6 bases and 3 bases, with 9 bases remaining between them. This CDR3 is 13 amino acids long. The V gene's germline CDR1 is KGHDR and CDR2 SFDVKD. CDR3 bases: TGTGCCACCAGTAAGAAAGGAACAGATACGCAGTATTTT. This encodes CATSKKGTDTQYF.

This clonotype was recorded a few times. This chain uses TRBV18 with TRBJ1-2; tentatively, D is TRBD1 (6 bases). Looked up from germline, CDR1 is KGHSH and CDR2 is LQKENI. The CDR3 is 14 amino acids. Trimming removed 1 base at V and 6 bases at J, with 12 bases between. The CDR3 loop reads CASSPLGRGNGYTF. CDR3 nucleotides: TGTGCCAGCTCACCACTGGGCAGGGGTAATGGCTACACCTTC.

This clonotype was found a few times. CDR3 nucleotide sequence: TGTGCCAGCGGCGGGGGGCGAAATCAGCCCCAGCATTTT. It is translated as CASGGGRNQPQHF. The V call is TRBV5-6, the J call TRBJ1-5; D may be TRBD1 (6 bases). The germline V gene encodes CDR1 SGHDT and CDR2 YYEEEE. Trimming cost V 7 bases and J 4 bases, with 12 bases left between them. The CDR3 covers 13 residues.

This clonotype occurred a few times. The CDR3 DNA sequence: TGCGCCAGCAGCTTGGGTCAGTTAGGGGACTACGAGCAGTACTTC. Protein product: CASSLGQLGDYEQYF. The chain employs TRBV5-1 and TRBJ2-7, with D tentatively TRBD1 (5 bases). V was pared by 0 bases and J by 3 bases, with 13 bases between. The CDR3 loop spans 15 amino acids. Germline values: CDR1 SGHRS, CDR2 YFSETQ. Using reference TRBV5-1 and TRBJ2-7 for the parts outside the CDR3, the full variable domain is KAGVTQTPRYLIKTRGQQVTLSCSPISGHRSVSWYQQTPGQGLQFLFEYFSETQRNKGNFPGRFSGRQFSNSRSEMNVSTLELGDSALYLCASSLGQLGDYEQYFGPGTRLTVT.

This clonotype was recorded many times. This rearrangement joins TRBV7-2 to TRBJ2-7, with 9 bases lining up with TRBD2. V was pared by 2 bases and J by 5 bases, with 10 bases of the junction left unmatched. Looked up from germline, CDR1 is SGHTA and CDR2 is FQGNSA. This CDR3 is 16 amino acids long. CDR3 nucleotide sequence: TGTGCCAGCAGCTTATTAGCGGGAGAGGTGTTAAACGAGCAGTACTTC. Encoded protein: CASSLLAGEVLNEQYF.

The chain recombines TRBV4-2 with TRBJ1-5; possible D gene TRBD1, 6 bases. V was clipped by 9 bases and J by 3 bases, with 24 bases between them. The CDR3 is 17 residues long. Per the germline V gene, CDR1 is LGHNA and CDR2 is YNFKEQ. CDR3 nucleotides: TGTGCCAGGGGCCGGCTGCAGGGGATGGTTGACAATCAGCCCCAGCATTTT. Residues: CARGRLQGMVDNQPQHF.

This clonotype was recorded many times. The chain carries TRBV20-1 and TRBJ2-1, with D tentatively TRBD2 (5 bases). Trimming pared 5 bases from V and 4 bases from J, leaving 9 bases between. The germline CDR1 and CDR2 sequences are DFQATT and SNEGSKA (reference sequence). CDR3 length: 12 amino acids. CDR3 nucleotide sequence: TGCAGTGCTTCCCAGCGGTACAATGAGCAGTTCTTC. As protein: CSASQRYNEQFF.